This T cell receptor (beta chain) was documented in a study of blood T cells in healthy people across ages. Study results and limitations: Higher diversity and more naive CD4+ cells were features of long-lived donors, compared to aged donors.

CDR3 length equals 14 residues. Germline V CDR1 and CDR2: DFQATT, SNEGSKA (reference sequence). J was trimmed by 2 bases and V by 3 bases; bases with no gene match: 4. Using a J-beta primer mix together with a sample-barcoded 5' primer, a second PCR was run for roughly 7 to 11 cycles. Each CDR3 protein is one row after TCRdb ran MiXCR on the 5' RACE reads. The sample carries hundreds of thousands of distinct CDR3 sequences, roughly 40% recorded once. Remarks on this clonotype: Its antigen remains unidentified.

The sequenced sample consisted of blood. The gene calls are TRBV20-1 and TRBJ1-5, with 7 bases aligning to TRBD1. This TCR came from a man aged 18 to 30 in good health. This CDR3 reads CSARGGQRNQPQHF. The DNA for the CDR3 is TGCAGTGCTAGGGGGGGACAGCGCAATCAGCCCCAGCATTTT.